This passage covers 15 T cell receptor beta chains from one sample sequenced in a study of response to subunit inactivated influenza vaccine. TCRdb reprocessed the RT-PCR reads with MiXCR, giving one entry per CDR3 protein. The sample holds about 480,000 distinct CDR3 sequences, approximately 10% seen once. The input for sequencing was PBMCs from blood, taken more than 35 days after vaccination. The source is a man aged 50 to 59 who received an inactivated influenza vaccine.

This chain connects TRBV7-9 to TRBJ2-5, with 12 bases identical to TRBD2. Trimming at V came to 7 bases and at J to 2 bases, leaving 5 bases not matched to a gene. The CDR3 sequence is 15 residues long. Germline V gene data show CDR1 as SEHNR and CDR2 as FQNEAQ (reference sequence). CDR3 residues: CASTLAGGTQETQYF. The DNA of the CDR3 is TGTGCCAGCACTCTAGCGGGGGGGACACAAGAGACCCAGTACTTC.

CDR3 DNA sequence: TGTGCCAGCAGGCGGGGGGGCGCGAACACCGGGGAGCTGTTTTTT. Its translation is CASRRGGANTGELFF. The J gene is TRBJ2-2, the V gene TRBV12-3 or TRBV12-4; the match to TRBD2 covers 9 bases. After removal of 6 bases from V and 0 bases from J, the junction contained 2 bases not matched to a gene. The CDR3 runs to 15 residues.

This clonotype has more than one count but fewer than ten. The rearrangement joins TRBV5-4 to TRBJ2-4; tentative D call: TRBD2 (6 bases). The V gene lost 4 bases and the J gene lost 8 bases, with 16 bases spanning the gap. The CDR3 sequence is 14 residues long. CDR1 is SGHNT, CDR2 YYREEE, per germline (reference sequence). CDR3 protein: CASSAGSSQDIQYF. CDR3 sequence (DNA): TGTGCCAGCAGCGCGGGGTCTAGTCAAGACATTCAGTACTTC.

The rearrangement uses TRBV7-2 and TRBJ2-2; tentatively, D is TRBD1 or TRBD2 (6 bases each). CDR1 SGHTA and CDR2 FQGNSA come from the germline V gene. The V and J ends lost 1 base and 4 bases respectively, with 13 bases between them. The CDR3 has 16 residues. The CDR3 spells CASSLVSGATTGELFF. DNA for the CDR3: TGTGCCAGCAGCTTAGTTTCGGGGGCCACCACCGGGGAGCTGTTTTTT.

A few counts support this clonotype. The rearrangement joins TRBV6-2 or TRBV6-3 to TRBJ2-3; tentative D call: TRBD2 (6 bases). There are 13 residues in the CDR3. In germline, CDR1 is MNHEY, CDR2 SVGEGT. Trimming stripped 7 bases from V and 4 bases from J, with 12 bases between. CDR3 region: CASTGGGADTQYF. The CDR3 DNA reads TGTGCCAGCACTGGCGGAGGGGCAGATACGCAGTATTTT.

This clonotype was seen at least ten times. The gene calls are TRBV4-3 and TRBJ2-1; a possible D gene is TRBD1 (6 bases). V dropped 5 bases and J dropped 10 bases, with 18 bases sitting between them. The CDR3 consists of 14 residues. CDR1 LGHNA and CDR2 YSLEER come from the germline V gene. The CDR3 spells CASSNTGPVKEQFF. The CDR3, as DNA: TGCGCCAGCAGCAACACAGGGCCCGTAAAGGAGCAGTTCTTC.

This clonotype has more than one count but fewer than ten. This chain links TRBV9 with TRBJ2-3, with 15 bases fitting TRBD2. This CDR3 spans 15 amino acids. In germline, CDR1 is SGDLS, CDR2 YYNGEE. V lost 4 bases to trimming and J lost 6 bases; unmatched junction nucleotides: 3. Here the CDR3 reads CASSTGLAGGDTQYF. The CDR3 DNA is TGTGCCAGCAGCACGGGACTAGCGGGGGGTGATACGCAGTATTTT.

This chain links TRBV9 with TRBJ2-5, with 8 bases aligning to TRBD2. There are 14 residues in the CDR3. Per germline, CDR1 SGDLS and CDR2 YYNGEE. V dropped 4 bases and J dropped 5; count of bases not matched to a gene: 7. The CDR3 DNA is TGTGCCAGCAGCACACAAGGACTAGCTGAGACCCAGTACTTC. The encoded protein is CASSTQGLAETQYF.

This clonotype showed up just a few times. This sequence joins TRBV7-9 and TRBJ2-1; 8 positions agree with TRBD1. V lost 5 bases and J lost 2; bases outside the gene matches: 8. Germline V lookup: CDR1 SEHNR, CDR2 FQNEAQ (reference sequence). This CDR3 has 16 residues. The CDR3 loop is CASSPIGTGAYNEQFF. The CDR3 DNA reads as TGTGCCAGCAGCCCTATCGGGACAGGCGCCTACAATGAGCAGTTCTTC.

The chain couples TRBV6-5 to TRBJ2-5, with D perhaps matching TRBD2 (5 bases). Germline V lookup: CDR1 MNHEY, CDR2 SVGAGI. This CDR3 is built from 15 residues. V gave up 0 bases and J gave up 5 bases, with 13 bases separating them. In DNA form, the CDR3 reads TGTGCCAGCAGTTACTCAGCTAGCTCGTTTGAGACCCAGTACTTC. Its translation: CASSYSASSFETQYF.

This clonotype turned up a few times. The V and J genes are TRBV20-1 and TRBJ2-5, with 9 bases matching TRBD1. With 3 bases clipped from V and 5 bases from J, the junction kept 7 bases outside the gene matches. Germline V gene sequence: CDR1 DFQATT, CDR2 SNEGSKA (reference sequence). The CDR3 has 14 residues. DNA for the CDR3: TGCAGTGCTAGGAAGACAGGGGGTTCGGAGACCCAGTACTTC. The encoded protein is CSARKTGGSETQYF.

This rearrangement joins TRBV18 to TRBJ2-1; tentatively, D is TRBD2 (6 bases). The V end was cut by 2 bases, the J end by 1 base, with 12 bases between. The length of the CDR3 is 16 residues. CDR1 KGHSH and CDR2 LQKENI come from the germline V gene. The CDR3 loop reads CASSPWDFPSYNEQFF. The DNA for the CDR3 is TGTGCCAGCTCACCATGGGACTTCCCTTCCTACAATGAGCAGTTCTTC.

This CDR3 is CASRAGTGPQETQYF. CDR3 DNA sequence: TGTGCCAGCAGGGCCGGGACAGGGCCCCAAGAGACCCAGTACTTC. The chain uses TRBV2 and TRBJ2-5; 9 bases agree with TRBD1. The CDR3 runs 15 residues. The germline CDR1 and CDR2 sequences are SNHLY and FYNNEI. With V trimmed by 6 bases and J by 1 base, 6 bases remained unmatched.

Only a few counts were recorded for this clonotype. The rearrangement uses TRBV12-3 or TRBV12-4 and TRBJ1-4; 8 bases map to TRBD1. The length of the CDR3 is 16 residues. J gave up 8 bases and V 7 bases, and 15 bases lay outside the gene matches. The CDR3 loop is CASTRPKTGGSEKLFF. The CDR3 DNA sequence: TGTGCCAGCACCCGACCGAAAACAGGGGGTAGCGAAAAACTGTTTTTT.

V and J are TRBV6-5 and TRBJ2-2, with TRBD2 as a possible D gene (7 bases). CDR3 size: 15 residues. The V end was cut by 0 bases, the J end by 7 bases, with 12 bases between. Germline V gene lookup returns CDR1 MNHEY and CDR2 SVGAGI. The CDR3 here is CASSYSGGPHGELFF. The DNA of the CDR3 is TGTGCCAGCAGTTACTCCGGGGGGCCCCACGGGGAGCTGTTTTTT.